The 14 T cell receptor beta chains below come from one sample, sequenced in a study of beta chain features in type 1 diabetes. Findings and caveats of the study: There was a moderate but significant shortening of TCRB CDR3s in all four CD4+ subsets of Type 1 diabetes patients.

All of the isolated RNA was reverse transcribed, so expressed TCRB transcripts were sequenced. Only in-frame clones appear in the TCRdb table, and some are missing; sequencing was by immunoSEQ multiplex PCR. The sample contains 300,000 to 400,000 clones, about 10% of which appear only once. These receptors have no known antigen. The sample comprised central memory CD4+ T cells from blood. The receptors were gathered from a man aged 25-45 years with type 1 diabetes.

This sequence joins TRBV19 and TRBJ2-2; no reliable D call. Germline V CDR1 and CDR2: LNHDA, SQIVND (reference sequence). Between the trimmed V and J ends, which lost 3 bases and 6 bases, there was a span of 8 bases. This CDR3 spans 13 amino acids. The CDR3 nucleotides read TGTGCCAGTAGTATTAGAGTTGCCGGGGAGCTGTTTTTT. As protein: CASSIRVAGELFF.

The gene calls are TRBV6-5 and TRBJ2-5; unclear D gene. This CDR3 comprises 12 residues. The V and J ends lost 7 bases and 0 bases respectively, with 6 bases between them. Germline CDR1 is MNHEY and CDR2 is SVGAGI. The CDR3: CASTSYQETQYF. CDR3 DNA: TGTGCCAGCACGAGTTACCAAGAGACCCAGTACTTC.

This clone was observed a handful of times. This chain links TRBV4-1 with TRBJ2-1; TRBD2 agrees at 8 bases. With 0 bases clipped from V and 3 bases from J, the junction kept 10 bases outside the gene matches. Germline V CDR1 and CDR2: MGHRA, YSYEKL. This CDR3 contains 18 residues. This chain's CDR3 is CASSQDLRAGGFYNEQFF. The CDR3 DNA reads as TGCGCCAGCAGCCAAGATTTGCGGGCGGGGGGCTTCTACAATGAGCAGTTCTTC.

There are many counts of this clone. The rearrangement uses TRBV7-9 and TRBJ1-2; D is uncertain. The germline V gene encodes CDR1 SEHNR and CDR2 FQNEAQ (reference sequence). CDR3 length equals 13 residues. V shed 5 bases and J shed 5 bases, with 12 bases lying between them. The CDR3 sequence: CASSPGDRYGYTF. The CDR3 coding sequence is TGTGCCAGCAGCCCAGGAGACCGATATGGCTACACCTTC.

The chain links TRBV27 to TRBJ2-1; 7 nucleotides align to TRBD2. This CDR3 comprises 15 residues. Trimming at V came to 5 bases and at J to 6 bases, leaving 10 bases not matched to a gene. Germline lookup yields CDR1 MNHEY and CDR2 SMNVEV (reference sequence). CDR3 nucleotide sequence: TGTGCCAGCAGTAGAACTAGCGCCAACCCCAATGAGCAGTTCTTC. Translation: CASSRTSANPNEQFF.

This clone was detected only a few times. This chain's CDR3 is CASSSDRGRGKTQYF. As DNA, the CDR3 is TGCGCCAGCAGCTCCGACAGGGGTCGAGGGAAGACCCAGTACTTC. The rearrangement joins TRBV5-1 to TRBJ2-5; TRBD1 aligns across 8 bases. Trimming cost V 3 bases and J 6 bases; bases outside gene matches: 10. The germline gives CDR1 SGHRS, CDR2 YFSETQ. The CDR3 is 15 amino acids.

This chain joins TRBV15 and TRBJ1-2; D call uncertain. The V and J ends lost 1 base and 2 bases respectively, with 11 bases between them. Germline lookup yields CDR1 LNHNV and CDR2 YYDKDF (reference sequence). CDR3 length equals 15 residues. This CDR3 is CATSRVGGTNYGYTF. For the CDR3, the DNA is TGTGCCACCAGCAGAGTGGGAGGTACAAACTATGGCTACACCTTC.

This clone appeared many times. The rearrangement joins TRBV7-2 to TRBJ2-7; TRBD1 agrees at 9 bases. The ends lost 5 bases at V and 4 bases at J; junction bases unmatched: 6. The CDR3 extends over 14 amino acids. Germline V lookup: CDR1 SGHTA, CDR2 FQGNSA. The CDR3 bases are TGTGCCAGCAGCAGAACAGGGGGCGCGTACGAGCAGTACTTC. This gives the protein CASSRTGGAYEQYF.

This clone was seen at least ten times. The chain carries TRBV15 and TRBJ2-1, with TRBD1 as a possible D gene (5 bases). The CDR3 has 13 residues. Germline-derived CDR1 and CDR2 are LNHNV and YYDKDF (reference sequence). V was trimmed by 3 bases and J by 9 bases, leaving 12 bases between them. CDR3: CATSSGHLVEQFF. In DNA, the CDR3 is TGTGCCACCAGCAGTGGACACCTGGTTGAGCAGTTCTTC. Full variable domain (remainder filled in from reference TRBV15 and TRBJ2-1): DAMVIQNPRYQVTQFGKPVTLSCSQTLNHNVMYWYQQKSSQAPKLLFHYYDKDFNNEADTPDNFQSRRPNTSFCFLDIRSPGLGDTAMYLCATSSGHLVEQFFGPGTRLTVL.

This clone has just a few counts. CDR3 bases: TGTGCCAGCAGCTTATCGGTCAGAACAAGGGGGGAGACCCAGTACTTC. This sequence encodes CASSLSVRTRGETQYF. The rearrangement joins TRBV7-8 to TRBJ2-5; maybe TRBD1 (6 bases). V lost 2 bases and J 5 bases, leaving 18 bases between the germline ends. The V gene's germline CDR1 is SGHVS and CDR2 FQNEAQ. The CDR3 loop spans 16 amino acids.

The chain carries TRBV7-9 and TRBJ2-1; TRBD1 or TRBD2 may be the D gene (5 bases each). Deletions cut 3 bases from V and 13 bases from J, with 10 bases between. The CDR3 sequence is 11 residues long. Germline CDR1 reads SEHNR; CDR2 reads FQNEAQ (reference sequence). CDR3 in DNA: TGTGCCAGCAGCTTTGGGGACCGTCAGTTCTTC. It codes for CASSFGDRQFF.

The J gene is TRBJ2-7, the V gene TRBV11-2; TRBD1 aligns across 9 bases. The CDR3 contains 14 residues. Germline-derived CDR1 and CDR2 are SGHAT and FQNNGV. V gave up 5 bases and J gave up 2 bases; unmatched junction bases: 4. The CDR3 here is CASSTRTGAYEQYF. For the CDR3, the DNA is TGTGCCAGCAGCACTCGGACAGGGGCCTACGAGCAGTACTTC. Based on the CDR3 plus reference TRBV11-2 and TRBJ2-7, the full variable domain is EAGVAQSPRYKIIEKRQSVAFWCNPISGHATLYWYQQILGQGPKLLIQFQNNGVVDDSQLPKDRFSAERLKGVDSTLKIQPAKLEDSAVYLCASSTRTGAYEQYFGPGTRLTVT.

The V gene is TRBV7-9, the J gene TRBJ2-1, with TRBD2 identical over 12 bases. From germline, CDR1 is SEHNR and CDR2 FQNEAQ (reference sequence). The trim removed 2 bases at V and 15 bases at J, leaving 5 bases unmatched. This CDR3 region has 13 residues. The DNA for the CDR3 is TGTGCCAGCAGCTTACTAGCGGGAGGGCGGTCGTTCTTC. Its protein product is CASSLLAGGRSFF.

This rearrangement joins TRBV29-1 to TRBJ1-4; D ambiguous. The CDR3 spans 13 residues. Germline CDR1 and CDR2: SQVTM and ANQGSEA. V was shortened by 3 bases and J by 7 bases, with 12 bases between the two germline ends. The CDR3 coding sequence is TGCAGCGTTGATCTGTTTACGGGTGAAAAACTGTTTTTT. This codes for CSVDLFTGEKLFF.